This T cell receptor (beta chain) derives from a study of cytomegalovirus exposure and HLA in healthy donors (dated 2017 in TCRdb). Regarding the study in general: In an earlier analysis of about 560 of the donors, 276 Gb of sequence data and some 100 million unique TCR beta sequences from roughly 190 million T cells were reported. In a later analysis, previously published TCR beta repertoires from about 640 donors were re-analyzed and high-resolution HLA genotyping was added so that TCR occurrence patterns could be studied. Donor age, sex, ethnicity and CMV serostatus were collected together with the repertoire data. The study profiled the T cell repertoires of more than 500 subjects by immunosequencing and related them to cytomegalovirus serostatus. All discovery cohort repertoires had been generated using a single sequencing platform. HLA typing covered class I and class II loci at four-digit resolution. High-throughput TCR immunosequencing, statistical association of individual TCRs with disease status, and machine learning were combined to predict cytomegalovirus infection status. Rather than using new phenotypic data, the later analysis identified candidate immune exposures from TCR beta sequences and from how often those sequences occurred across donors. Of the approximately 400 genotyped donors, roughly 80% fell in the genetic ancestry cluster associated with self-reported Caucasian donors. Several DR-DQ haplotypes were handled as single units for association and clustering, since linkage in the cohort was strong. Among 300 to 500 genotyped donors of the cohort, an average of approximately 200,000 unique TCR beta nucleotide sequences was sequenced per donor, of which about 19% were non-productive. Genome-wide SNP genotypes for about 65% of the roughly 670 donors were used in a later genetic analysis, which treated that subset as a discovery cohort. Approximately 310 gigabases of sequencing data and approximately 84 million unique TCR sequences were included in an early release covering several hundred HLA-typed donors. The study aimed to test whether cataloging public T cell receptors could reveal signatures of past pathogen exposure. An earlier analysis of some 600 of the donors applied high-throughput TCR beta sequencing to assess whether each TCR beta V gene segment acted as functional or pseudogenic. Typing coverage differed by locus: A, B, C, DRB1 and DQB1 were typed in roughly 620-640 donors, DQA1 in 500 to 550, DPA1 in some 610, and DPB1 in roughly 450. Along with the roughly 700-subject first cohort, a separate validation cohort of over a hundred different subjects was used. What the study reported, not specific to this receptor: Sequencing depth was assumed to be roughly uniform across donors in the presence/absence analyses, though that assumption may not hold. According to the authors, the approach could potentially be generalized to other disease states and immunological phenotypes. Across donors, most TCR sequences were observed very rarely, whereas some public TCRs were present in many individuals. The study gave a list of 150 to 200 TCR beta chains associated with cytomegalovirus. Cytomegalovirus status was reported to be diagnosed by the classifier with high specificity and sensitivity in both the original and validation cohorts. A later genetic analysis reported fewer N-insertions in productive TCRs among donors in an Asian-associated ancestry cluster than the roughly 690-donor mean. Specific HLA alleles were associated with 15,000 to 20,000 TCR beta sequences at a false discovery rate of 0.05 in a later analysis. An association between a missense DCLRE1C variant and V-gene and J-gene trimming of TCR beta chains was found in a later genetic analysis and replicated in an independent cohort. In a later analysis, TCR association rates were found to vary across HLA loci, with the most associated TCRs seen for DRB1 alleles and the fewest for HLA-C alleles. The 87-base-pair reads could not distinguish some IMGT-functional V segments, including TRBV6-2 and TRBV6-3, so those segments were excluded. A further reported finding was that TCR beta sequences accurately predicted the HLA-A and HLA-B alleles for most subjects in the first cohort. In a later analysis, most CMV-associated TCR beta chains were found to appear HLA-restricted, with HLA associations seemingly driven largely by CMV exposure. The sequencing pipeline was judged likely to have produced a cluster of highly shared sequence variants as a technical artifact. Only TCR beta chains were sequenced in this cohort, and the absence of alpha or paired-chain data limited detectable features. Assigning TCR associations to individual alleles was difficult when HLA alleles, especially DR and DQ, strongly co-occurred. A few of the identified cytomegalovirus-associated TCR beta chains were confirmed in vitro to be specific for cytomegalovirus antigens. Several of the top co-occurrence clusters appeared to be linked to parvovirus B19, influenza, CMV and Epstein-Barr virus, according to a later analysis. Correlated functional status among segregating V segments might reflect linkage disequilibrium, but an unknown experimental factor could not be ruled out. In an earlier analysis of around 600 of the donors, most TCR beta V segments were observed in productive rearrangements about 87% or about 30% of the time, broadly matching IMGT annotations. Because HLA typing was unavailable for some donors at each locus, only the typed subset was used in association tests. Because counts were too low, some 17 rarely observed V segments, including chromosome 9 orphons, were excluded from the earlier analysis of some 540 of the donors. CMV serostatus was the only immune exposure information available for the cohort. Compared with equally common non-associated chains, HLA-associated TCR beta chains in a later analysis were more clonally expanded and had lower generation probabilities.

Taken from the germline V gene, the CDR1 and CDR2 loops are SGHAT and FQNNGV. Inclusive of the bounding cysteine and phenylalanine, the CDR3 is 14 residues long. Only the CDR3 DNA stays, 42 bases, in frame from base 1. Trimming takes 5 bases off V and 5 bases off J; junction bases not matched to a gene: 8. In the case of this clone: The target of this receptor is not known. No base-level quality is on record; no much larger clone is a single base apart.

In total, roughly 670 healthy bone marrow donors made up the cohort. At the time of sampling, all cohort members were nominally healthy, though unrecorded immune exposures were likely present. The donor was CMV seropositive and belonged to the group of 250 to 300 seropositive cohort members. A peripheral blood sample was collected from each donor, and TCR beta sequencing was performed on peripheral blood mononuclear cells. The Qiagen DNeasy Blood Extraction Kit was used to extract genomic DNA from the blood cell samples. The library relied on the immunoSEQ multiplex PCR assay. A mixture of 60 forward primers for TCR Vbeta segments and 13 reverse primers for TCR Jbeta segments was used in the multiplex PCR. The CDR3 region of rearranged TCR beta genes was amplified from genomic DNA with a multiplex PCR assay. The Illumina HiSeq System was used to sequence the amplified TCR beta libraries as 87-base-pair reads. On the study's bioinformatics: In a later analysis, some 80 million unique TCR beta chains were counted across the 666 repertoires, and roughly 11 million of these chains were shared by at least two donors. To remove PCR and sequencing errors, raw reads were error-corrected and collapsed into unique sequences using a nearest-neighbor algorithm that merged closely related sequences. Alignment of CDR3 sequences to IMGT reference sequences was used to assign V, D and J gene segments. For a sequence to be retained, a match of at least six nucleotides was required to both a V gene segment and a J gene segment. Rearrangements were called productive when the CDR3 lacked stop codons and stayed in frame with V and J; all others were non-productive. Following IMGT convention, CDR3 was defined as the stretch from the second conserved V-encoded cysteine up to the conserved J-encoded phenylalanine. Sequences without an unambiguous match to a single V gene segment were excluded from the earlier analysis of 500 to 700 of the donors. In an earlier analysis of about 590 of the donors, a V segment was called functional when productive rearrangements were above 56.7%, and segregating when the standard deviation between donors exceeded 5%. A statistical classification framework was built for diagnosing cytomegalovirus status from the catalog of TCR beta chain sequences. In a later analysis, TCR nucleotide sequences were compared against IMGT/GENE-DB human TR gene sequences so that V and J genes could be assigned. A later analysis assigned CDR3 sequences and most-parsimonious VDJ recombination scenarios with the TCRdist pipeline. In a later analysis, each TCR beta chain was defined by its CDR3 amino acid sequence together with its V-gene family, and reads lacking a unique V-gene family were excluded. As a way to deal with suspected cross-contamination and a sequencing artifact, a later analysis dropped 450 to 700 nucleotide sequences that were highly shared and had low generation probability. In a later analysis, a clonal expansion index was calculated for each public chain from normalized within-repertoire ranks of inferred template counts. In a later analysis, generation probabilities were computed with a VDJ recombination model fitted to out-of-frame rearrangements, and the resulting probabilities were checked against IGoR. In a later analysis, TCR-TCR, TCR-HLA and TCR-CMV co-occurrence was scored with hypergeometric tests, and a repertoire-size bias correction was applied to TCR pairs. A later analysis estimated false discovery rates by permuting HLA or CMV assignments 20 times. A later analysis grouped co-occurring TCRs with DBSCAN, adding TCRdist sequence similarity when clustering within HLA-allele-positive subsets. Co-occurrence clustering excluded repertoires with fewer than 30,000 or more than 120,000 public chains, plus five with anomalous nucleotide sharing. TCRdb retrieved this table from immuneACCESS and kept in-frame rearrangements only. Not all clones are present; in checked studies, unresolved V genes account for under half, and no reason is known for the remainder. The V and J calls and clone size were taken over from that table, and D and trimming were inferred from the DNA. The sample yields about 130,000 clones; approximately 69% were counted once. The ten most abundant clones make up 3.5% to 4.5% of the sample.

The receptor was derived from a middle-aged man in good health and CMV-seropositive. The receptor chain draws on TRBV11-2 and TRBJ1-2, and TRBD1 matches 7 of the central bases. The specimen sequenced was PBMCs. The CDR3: CASSPRTGTYGYTF. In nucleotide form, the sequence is TGTGCCAGCAGCCCCCGGACAGGAACGTATGGCTACACCTTC.